This section outlines one TCR delta chain sequence together with its context. This clone has a handful of counts. Its binding antigen is unknown. Base-call qualities are not available, and no considerably larger clone is one nucleotide away. Thymocytes were stained with Zombie NIR viability dye and antibodies against CD3 (UCHT1), TCRgammadelta (11F2), TCRVgamma9 (IMMU360) and TCRVdelta2 (IMMU389). Bulk TRD and TRG CDR3 repertoires were produced separately from sorted Vgamma9Vdelta2 and nonVgamma9Vdelta2 gammadelta thymocytes taken from human fetal and pediatric thymuses. Children undergoing cardiac surgery in Belgium were the source of the pediatric thymus tissue. The pediatric thymus donors in the study ranged in age from about 1 to 11 years. Thymic cell suspensions were made from fetal and post-natal thymuses as previously described. NonVgamma9Vdelta2 thymocytes were sorted as CD3+ gammadeltaTCR+ cells lacking the Vgamma9+Vdelta2+ phenotype. A FACS Aria III cell sorter (BD Biosciences) was used for cell sorting.

TCRdb records Illumina MiSeq as the sequencer. As for the original processing: To analyze publicity, the Vgamma9Vdelta2 and nonVgamma9Vdelta2 bulk CDR3 files from each subject were merged so that every subject had one combined repertoire. CDR3 publicity was scored from 0 to 19 by checking each amino acid sequence across 9 single-cell datasets and about ten bulk repertoires, using base R and dplyr. Clonotypes were called again by TCRdb from the public reads via CATT, and duplicate nucleotide sequences were then merged into one entry. TCRdb's processing, not the study's, gives the V and J calls here. Present in this sample are thousands of delta-chain clones, 24% of which were seen just once. The ten largest clones add up to about 4.4% of the sample. Per the germline V gene, TSWWSYY is the CDR1 and QGS is the CDR2. Counted from cysteine to phenylalanine, this CDR3 has 20 amino acids. Left in the record is the CDR3 DNA by itself, 60 bases read in frame from the first base. From V the trimming removes 2 bases and from J it removes 4 bases, while the gene matches leave 20 bases of the junction unaccounted for.

The sample is drawn from a study of fetal and pediatric gammadelta thymocytes (dated by TCRdb to between 2021 and 2024). Background for the entire study: Previously published data and newly generated, unpublished data were combined in the bulk gammadelta thymocyte repertoires, which were used to strengthen a single-cell study of gammadelta thymocyte development. In total, the bulk gammadelta thymocyte repertoire set covered around ten subjects, made up of 7 pediatric thymus donors and 3 fetal thymus donors. Unpublished data were combined with previously published data (refs 27,28) to make up the bulk gammadelta thymocyte repertoires. Bulk TCR repertoire data were added to increase subject numbers and strengthen the CDR3 publicity analysis. Here is what the overall study found, with its caveats: Compared with post-natal repertoires, fetal gammadelta thymocyte repertoires were previously reported to be enriched for TRDV2, TRGV8 and TRGV9 usage, low N additions and public CDR3s.

The sample was non-Vgamma9Vdelta2 gamma-delta T cells from the thymus. Reading the label with the study, this specimen's cell subset or site is: CD3+gammadeltaTCR+ thymocytes not co-expressing Vgamma9 and Vdelta2. This TCR was recovered from a child who underwent cardiac surgery and was recorded as healthy. This chain is built from TRDV1 and TRDJ1; TRDD2 matches 9 bases in the middle. The bases are TGTGCTCTTGGGGAAGCCTTCCTACATAACTGGGCGGCTTGGGGCGATAAACTCATCTTT. Its translation is CALGEAFLHNWAAWGDKLIF.